One and the same sample provided the 18 T cell receptor beta chains below, sequenced in a study of cytomegalovirus exposure and HLA in healthy donors. This PCR relied on a set of 60 Vbeta primers and 13 Jbeta primers. Measured with immunoSEQ multiplex PCR; TCRdb has only the in-frame clones, and not every one. Among tens of thousands of clones listed, about 70% were seen once. The sequencing input was PBMCs. These receptor sequences come from a woman in her twenties or thirties in good health and CMV-seronegative.

This clone was observed once. The gene calls are TRBV19 and TRBJ2-3; D gene unclear. The CDR3 has 14 residues. Trimming stripped 5 bases from V and 4 bases from J, with 13 bases between. Per germline, CDR1 LNHDA and CDR2 SQIVND (reference sequence). The CDR3 sequence: CASSHKDGADTQYF. In DNA, the CDR3 is TGTGCCAGTAGTCACAAAGATGGTGCAGATACGCAGTATTTT.

A note on this clone: Given the absence of the conserved phenylalanine or tryptophan at the CDR3 end, a read error is likely. The rearrangement uses TRBV14 and TRBJ1-1, with TRBD1 matching 10 bases. This CDR3 region has 13 residues. V dropped 5 bases and J dropped 6; count of bases not matched to a gene: 3. Germline assignment: CDR1 SGHDN and CDR2 FVKESK. The CDR3 protein is CASSNDRGPEAFV. The CDR3 DNA reads TGTGCCAGCAGCAACGACAGGGGGCCTGAAGCTTTCGTT.

Points on this clone: A read error may account for a junction end that differs from germline. This chain connects TRBV7-7 to TRBJ2-2; 11 bases are a match to TRBD1. Germline CDR1 and CDR2: SSHAT and FNYEAQ (reference sequence). The CDR3 totals 17 residues. The CDR3 region is CASSLDLDRGRGGELFF. CDR3 nucleotide sequence: TGTGCTAGCAGCTTAGATTTGGACAGGGGGCGAGGAGGGGAGCTGTTTTTT.

V is TRBV7-9 and J is TRBJ2-1; perhaps TRBD1 as D (5 bases). Germline CDR1 SEHNR, CDR2 FQNEAQ (reference sequence). Trimming took 3 bases from V and 1 from J, leaving 7 bases between them. The CDR3 is 14 residues long. The CDR3 DNA follows: TGTGCCAGCAGCTTGGCAGGGTCCTACAATGAGCAGTTCTTC. Translating gives CASSLAGSYNEQFF.

This clone was recorded once. The chain combines TRBV11-3 with TRBJ2-7; maybe TRBD1 (6 bases). Between the trimmed V and J ends, which lost 5 bases and 1 base, there was a span of 9 bases. In germline, CDR1 is SGHNT, CDR2 YENEEA. The CDR3 runs 13 residues. For the CDR3, the DNA is TGTGCCAGCAGCCACACAGGGTCCTACGAGCAGTACTTC. Its translation is CASSHTGSYEQYF.

This clone was detected only once. V and J are TRBV4-1 and TRBJ1-1; D gene uncertain. Trimming shortened V by 1 base and J by 0 bases, and 9 bases separated the two germline ends. This CDR3 region has 15 residues. CDR1 and CDR2 (germline): MGHRA, YSYEKL. The CDR3 sequence: CASSQARYMNTEAFF. Here the CDR3 DNA reads TGCGCCAGCAGCCAAGCCAGATACATGAACACTGAAGCTTTCTTT.

This clone has only one observation. V gene TRBV18 combines with J gene TRBJ1-1; 11 nucleotides line up with TRBD1. This CDR3 comprises 16 residues. Germline V gene data show CDR1 as KGHSH and CDR2 as LQKENI. V dropped 3 bases and J dropped 1; count of bases not matched to a gene: 4. The CDR3 DNA is TGTGCCAGCTCACCCTCCGGGACAGGGGGGAACACTGAAGCTTTCTTT. This gives the protein CASSPSGTGGNTEAFF.

The chain couples TRBV25-1 to TRBJ1-3; 8 nucleotides agree with TRBD1. V shed 2 bases and J 4 bases; nucleotides not matched to a gene: 7. Per germline, CDR1 MGHDK and CDR2 SYGVNS. The CDR3 loop spans 16 amino acids. The CDR3 sequence is CASSEGQGRYGNTIYF. The DNA for the CDR3 is TGTGCCAGCAGTGAAGGACAGGGTCGTTACGGAAACACCATATATTTT.

The sample holds a few counts of this clone. The V and J genes are TRBV6-5 and TRBJ2-2; 7 bases line up with TRBD1. Trimming removed 11 bases from V and 6 bases from J; junction bases left unmatched: 3. The CDR3 runs 11 residues. Germline V gene sequence: CDR1 MNHEY, CDR2 SVGAGI. CDR3 protein: CAVQGSGELFF. DNA of the CDR3: TGTGCCGTACAGGGGTCCGGGGAGCTGTTTTTT.

This chain links TRBV4-1 with TRBJ1-2, with D possibly matching TRBD1 (5 bases). The germline gives CDR1 MGHRA, CDR2 YSYEKL. The CDR3 is 14 residues long. V lost 1 base, J lost 6 bases, and 12 bases lay in between. The CDR3 sequence: CASSQVPGEHGYTF. In DNA, the CDR3 is TGCGCCAGCAGCCAAGTACCGGGGGAACATGGCTACACCTTC.

This clone was observed a handful of times. The chain couples TRBV28 to TRBJ1-4, with D hard to call. V was pared by 9 bases and J by 0 bases, with 14 bases between. The germline V gene encodes CDR1 MDHEN and CDR2 SYDVKM. The CDR3 extends over 15 amino acids. Here the CDR3 reads CASKAGPATNEKLFF. The CDR3 nucleotides read TGTGCCAGTAAAGCAGGCCCTGCAACTAATGAAAAACTGTTTTTT.

The chain carries TRBV6-5 and TRBJ2-1; TRBD2 matches at 7 bases. The CDR3 contains 14 residues. Germline V gene data show CDR1 as MNHEY and CDR2 as SVGAGI. V was pared by 6 bases and J by 9 bases, with 11 bases of the junction left unmatched. The CDR3 loop reads CASRKLSWGGEQFF. Written as DNA, the CDR3 is TGTGCCAGCAGAAAACTGAGCTGGGGGGGTGAGCAGTTCTTC.

J is TRBJ2-7 and V is TRBV2, with 7 bases aligning to TRBD1. V lost 6 bases and J lost 7; bases outside the gene matches: 15. CDR3 length equals 15 residues. The germline gives CDR1 SNHLY, CDR2 FYNNEI. CDR3 in DNA: TGTGCCAGCAGGGAATCGGGACAGAATTGGGAAGAGCAGTACTTC. It translates to CASRESGQNWEEQYF.

V and J are TRBV30 and TRBJ2-7; TRBD1 agrees at 10 bases. Germline-derived CDR1 and CDR2 are GTSNPN and SVGIG (reference sequence). The V segment lost 3 bases and the J segment 6 bases; nucleotides outside the gene matches: 14. The CDR3 extends over 16 amino acids. The CDR3: CAWRDTTGTGAREQYF. CDR3 coding DNA: TGTGCCTGGAGGGACACTACCGGGACAGGGGCTCGCGAGCAGTACTTC.

This clone was seen only once. V is TRBV19 and J is TRBJ1-2; 7 nucleotides match TRBD1. The germline V gene has CDR1 LNHDA and CDR2 SQIVND (reference sequence). V lost 1 base, J lost 6 bases, and 2 bases stayed unmatched. This CDR3 is 13 amino acids long. The CDR3 sequence is CASSIGTGDGYTF. The CDR3 DNA sequence: TGTGCCAGTAGTATAGGAACAGGGGATGGCTACACCTTC.

This chain uses TRBV4-2 with TRBJ1-2; possible D gene TRBD1, 5 bases. This CDR3 is 15 amino acids long. CDR1 LGHNA and CDR2 YNFKEQ come from the germline V gene. V was clipped by 1 base and J by 0 bases, with 9 bases between them. The CDR3 loop is CASSQVQVSNYGYTF. The DNA of the CDR3 is TGTGCCAGCAGCCAAGTACAGGTCTCTAACTATGGCTACACCTTC.

The table lists this clone with a count of one. The gene calls are TRBV6-6 and TRBJ2-7; 13 nucleotides agree with TRBD2. CDR3 length equals 16 residues. Germline loops: CDR1 MNHNY, CDR2 SVGAGI (reference sequence). With 2 bases clipped from V and 0 bases from J, the junction kept 1 base outside the gene matches. CDR3 bases: TGTGCCAGCAGTTACGGGACTAGCGGGGACTCCTACGAGCAGTACTTC. Translated: CASSYGTSGDSYEQYF.

The CDR3 region has the DNA TGCGCCAGCAGCCAACAAGAGGGGGAGTATGGCTACACCTTC. Protein product: CASSQQEGEYGYTF. The rearrangement joins TRBV4-1 to TRBJ1-2; D is perhaps TRBD1 (6 bases). V was cut by 2 bases and J by 5 bases, with 12 bases left in between. CDR3 length: 14 amino acids. Germline V gene lookup returns CDR1 MGHRA and CDR2 YSYEKL.